This T cell receptor beta chain was obtained from a study of blood T cell repertoires in COVID-19. On the study more broadly: The samples span acute and convalescent COVID-19 from the United States, Italy and Spain. Sources were T cells, B-cell-depleted T cells, or PBMCs; the material itself was cDNA or gDNA.

This CDR3 has 15 amino acids. Germline assignment: CDR1 SGHRS and CDR2 YFSETQ. The ends were cut back, 3 bases at V and 0 bases at J, with 12 bases in the middle. Per the original data handling: Amplified reference gene primers provided the basis for estimating nucleated cell counts. Sequencing used immunoSEQ multiplex PCR; TCRdb keeps in-frame clones, though not all of them. V, J and clone size were drawn from that table, and D and trimming were deduced from the DNA. The sample lists fewer than 250,000 clones, about four fifths seen once, with about 9.4% in the top ten. This chain links TRBV5-1 with TRBJ1-1; D remains ambiguous. The sequence was obtained from a woman of 80 years or more with acute or convalescent COVID-19. Sequencing was performed on peripheral blood. Here the CDR3 reads CASSWRGEMNTEAFF. CDR3 in DNA: TGCGCCAGCAGCTGGCGGGGAGAGATGAACACTGAAGCTTTCTTT.